This TCR beta chain is drawn from a study of T cell changes during pregnancy in multiple sclerosis. Generated by immunoSEQ multiplex PCR, the TCRdb table keeps only in-frame clones and is missing some. This table has about 94,000 clones, 90% to 95% appearing once. CDR3 length equals 14 residues. CDR1 is SGHTA, CDR2 FQGNSA, per germline. With 5 bases clipped from V and 5 bases from J, the junction kept 8 bases outside the gene matches. This chain links TRBV7-2 with TRBJ1-2; 7 nucleotides match TRBD1. This TCR was recovered from a female donor with multiple sclerosis, enrolled in a pregnancy study. The sample in question was peripheral blood, obtained after pregnancy. In DNA, the CDR3 is TGTGCCAGCAGCCCGGGACAGCACGTATATGGCTACACCTTC. It translates to CASSPGQHVYGYTF.